This TCR beta chain was captured in a study of CD39 and CD103 CD8 tumor-infiltrating T cells (dated by TCRdb to between 2018 and 2020). As for the study more broadly: Repertoire comparisons were shown for an HPV-positive HNSCC, an HPV-negative HNSCC, an ovarian cancer and a melanoma patient. Deep sequencing of TCRbeta CDR3 was used to compare the repertoires of CD8 TIL subsets, defined by CD103 and CD39, against those of peripheral memory CD8 T cells. Results the study describes overall, beyond this receptor: Clonotypes from DN TILs largely overlapped with peripheral memory CD8 repertoires, while clonotypes from DP TILs were only rarely found in blood or uninvolved lymph node. Compared with DN and SP CD8 TILs and with blood memory CD8 T cells, DP CD8 TILs appeared more oligoclonal, with the top 30 clonotypes covering roughly 50-90%.

The CDR3, from cysteine to phenylalanine, totals 15 residues. Solely the CDR3 DNA is kept, with 45 bases framed from the first base. Trimming at the junction amounts to 1 base on V and 6 bases on J, and the germline ends lie 13 bases apart. Via the germline V gene, CDR1 is SGDLS and CDR2 YYNGEE. From about 10,000 to 100,000 sorted cells per subset, genomic DNA was extracted using the DNeasy Blood and Tissue Kit. The immunoSEQ service sequenced and mapped the TCRbeta V-J or V-D-J regions, with coverage above 8.5x for each sample. In the source study's methods: Analysis was limited to productive rearrangements exported from the immunoSEQ Analyzer platform, and clonality was evaluated on the 500 most abundant clones. The Morisita-Horn similarity index and the Jaccard index were used to quantify the overlap in repertoires between populations. Morisita-Horn similarity between CD8 T-cell subset TCR repertoires was measured in several cancer patients. Here the immuneACCESS table is served through TCRdb, limited to in-frame sequences with V and J called. Missing clones are a known gap in these copies; in checked studies unresolved V genes cover under half, and the rest lacks a known reason. V, J and clone size reflect that table, while D and trimming were determined from the DNA. In all, the sample holds approximately 500 clones, and just over 65% of those were seen once. The biggest ten clones account for approximately 30% of the sample.

At the time samples were collected, the patients were not on therapy, although their prior treatments varied from chemotherapy, radiotherapy, surgery and immunotherapy to none at all. After thawing, cells were enriched for T lymphocytes using a negative-selection kit, and EpCAM beads were added for tumor-infiltrating lymphocytes. For the CD8 TIL subsets, CD3+CD4-CD8+CD45RA- cells were FACS-sorted and divided into DN, SP and DP based on their expression of CD39 and CD103. After mincing, tumor specimens underwent a 1 h digestion with hyaluronidase, collagenase and DNase, and were then filtered, enriched by Ficoll and cryopreserved. Populations were sorted to 99% purity on a FACSAria II, and cell pellets were frozen for TCR sequencing without culture. Regarding this clone: It lacks a known antigen. Within one base of it there is no much larger clone, and no base qualities were kept.

Sequencing was performed on CD39- CD103+ CD8+ T cells sorted from the tumor. Read against the paper, the sample's cell subset or site label means: CD103+CD39- single-positive CD45RA- CD8 T cells. The sequence came from a human donor with head and neck squamous cell carcinoma. The receptor chain draws on TRBV9 and TRBJ2-2; a tentative D match to TRBD1 spans 5 bases. The nucleotide sequence is TGTGCCAGCAGCGTAAACCAGGGAATTCCCGGGGAGCTGTTTTTT. Its amino acids are CASSVNQGIPGELFF.